The present TCR beta chain was sequenced within a study of OX40 agonist ivuxolimab in advanced cancers. The table came from immunoSEQ multiplex PCR; TCRdb's copy has only in-frame clones and leaves some out. Altogether some 80,000 clones are present, about 85% being singletons, with the ten largest covering around 0.6%. CDR3 size: 14 residues. V shed 2 bases and J shed 5 bases, with 14 bases lying between them. The V gene's germline CDR1 is SGHNT and CDR2 YYREEE (reference sequence). This receptor was identified in an adult with an advanced solid tumor such as melanoma, head and neck, liver or kidney cancer. The chain couples TRBV5-4 to TRBJ2-7, with D perhaps TRBD1 (6 bases). Sequenced here: CD4+ or CD8+ T cells sorted from blood, sampled in a trial of the OX40 agonist ivuxolimab. The CDR3 reads CASSLQGVQDEQYF. The CDR3 nucleotides are TGTGCCAGCAGCTTACAGGGCGTTCAAGACGAGCAGTACTTC. The variable domain in full, completed from reference TRBV5-4 and TRBJ2-7, reads ETGVTQSPTHLIKTRGQQVTLRCSSQSGHNTVSWYQQALGQGPQFIFQYYREEENGRGNFPPRFSGLQFPNYSSELNVNALELDDSALYLCASSLQGVQDEQYFGPGTRLTVT.